The source of this T cell receptor beta chain is a study of T cells in Graves' hyperthyroidism and ophthalmopathy. Study-level findings and limits: Most thyroid clonotypes with frequency above 0.001 were detected in blood. Ophthalmopathy stood apart from stable hyperthyroidism in a 13 V-J model. In validation, the model predicted ophthalmopathy. These predictions came a median roughly 6.5 months before onset.

This clonotype was found a few times. Its matching antigen is unknown. Per germline, CDR1 SNHLY and CDR2 FYNNEI. The CDR3 has 14 residues. J lost 6 bases, V lost 3 bases, and 8 bases had no gene match. RNA transcripts provided the source from which TCR beta CDR3 regions were amplified. When the TCR CDR3 underwent first-round RT-PCR, the HTBI primer set was used. One entry per CDR3 protein, called by TCRdb with MiXCR from the multiplex PCR reads. The table includes approximately 420,000 distinct CDR3 sequences, approximately 13% detected once. The receptor was derived from a young woman with Graves' hyperthyroidism. Sequencing input: blood. This chain uses TRBV2 with TRBJ2-7; TRBD1 matches at 7 bases. For the CDR3, the DNA is TGTGCCAGCAGTGATCTAGTTCGACAGGGCGAGCAGTACTTC. Its protein product is CASSDLVRQGEQYF.